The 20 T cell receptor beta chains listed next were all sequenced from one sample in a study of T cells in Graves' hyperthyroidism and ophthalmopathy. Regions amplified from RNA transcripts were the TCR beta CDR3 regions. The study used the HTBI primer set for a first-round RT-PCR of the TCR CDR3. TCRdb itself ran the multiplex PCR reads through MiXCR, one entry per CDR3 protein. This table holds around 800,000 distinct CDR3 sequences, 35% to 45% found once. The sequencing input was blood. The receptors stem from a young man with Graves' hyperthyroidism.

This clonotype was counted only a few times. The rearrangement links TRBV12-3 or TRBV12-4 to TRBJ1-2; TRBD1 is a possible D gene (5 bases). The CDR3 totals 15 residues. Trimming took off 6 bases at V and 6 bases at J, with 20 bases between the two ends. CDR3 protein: CASSQAPAGGDGYTF. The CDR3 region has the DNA TGTGCCAGCAGCCAAGCCCCGGCGGGGGGAGATGGCTACACCTTC.

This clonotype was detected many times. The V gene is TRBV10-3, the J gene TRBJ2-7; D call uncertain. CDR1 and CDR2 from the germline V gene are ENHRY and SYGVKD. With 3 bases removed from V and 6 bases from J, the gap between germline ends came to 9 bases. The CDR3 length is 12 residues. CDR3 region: CAISEGGPEQYF. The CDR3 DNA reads TGTGCCATCAGTGAAGGCGGCCCCGAGCAGTACTTC.

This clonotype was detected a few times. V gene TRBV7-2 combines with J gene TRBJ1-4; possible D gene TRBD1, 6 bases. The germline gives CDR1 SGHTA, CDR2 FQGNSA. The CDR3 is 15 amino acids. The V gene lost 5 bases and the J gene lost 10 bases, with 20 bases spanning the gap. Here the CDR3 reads CASSPEADRGRKLFF. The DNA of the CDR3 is TGTGCCAGCAGCCCTGAGGCGGACAGAGGACGAAAACTGTTTTTT.

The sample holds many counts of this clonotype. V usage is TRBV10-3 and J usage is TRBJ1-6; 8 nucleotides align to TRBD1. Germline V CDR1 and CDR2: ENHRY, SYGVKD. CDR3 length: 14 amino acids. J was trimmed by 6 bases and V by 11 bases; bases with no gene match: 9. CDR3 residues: CAAGEDRANSPLHF. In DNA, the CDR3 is TGTGCCGCAGGGGAGGACAGGGCTAATTCACCCCTCCACTTT.

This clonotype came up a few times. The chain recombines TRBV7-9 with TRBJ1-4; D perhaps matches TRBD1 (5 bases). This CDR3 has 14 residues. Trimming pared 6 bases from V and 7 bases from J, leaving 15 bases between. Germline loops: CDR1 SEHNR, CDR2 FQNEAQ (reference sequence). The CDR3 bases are TGTGCCAGCAGTTGGTCGGGGCTTGGTGAAAAACTGTTTTTT. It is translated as CASSWSGLGEKLFF.

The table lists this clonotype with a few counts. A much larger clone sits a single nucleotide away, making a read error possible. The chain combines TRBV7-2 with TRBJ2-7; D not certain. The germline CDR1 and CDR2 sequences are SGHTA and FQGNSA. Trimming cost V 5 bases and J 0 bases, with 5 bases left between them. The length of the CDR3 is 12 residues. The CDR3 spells CASSKNSYEQYF. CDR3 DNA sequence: TGTGCCAGCAGCAAAAACTCCTACGAGCAGTACTTC.

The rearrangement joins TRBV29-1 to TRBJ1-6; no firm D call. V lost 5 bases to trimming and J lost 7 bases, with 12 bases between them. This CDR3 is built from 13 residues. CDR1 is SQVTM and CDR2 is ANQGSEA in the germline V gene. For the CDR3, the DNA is TGCAGCGTTCTCGACGGCGCGAATTCACCCCTCCACTTT. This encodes CSVLDGANSPLHF.

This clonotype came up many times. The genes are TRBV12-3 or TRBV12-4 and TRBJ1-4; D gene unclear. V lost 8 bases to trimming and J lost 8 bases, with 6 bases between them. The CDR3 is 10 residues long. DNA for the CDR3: TGTGCCAGCGGAGAGGAAAAACTGTTTTTT. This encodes CASGEEKLFF.

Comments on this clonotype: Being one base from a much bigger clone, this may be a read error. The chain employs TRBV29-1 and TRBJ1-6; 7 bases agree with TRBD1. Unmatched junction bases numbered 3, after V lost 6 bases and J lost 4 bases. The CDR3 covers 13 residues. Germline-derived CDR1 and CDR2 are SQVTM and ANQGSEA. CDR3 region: CSVGDSYNSPLHF. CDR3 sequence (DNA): TGCAGCGTGGGGGACAGTTATAATTCACCCCTCCACTTT.

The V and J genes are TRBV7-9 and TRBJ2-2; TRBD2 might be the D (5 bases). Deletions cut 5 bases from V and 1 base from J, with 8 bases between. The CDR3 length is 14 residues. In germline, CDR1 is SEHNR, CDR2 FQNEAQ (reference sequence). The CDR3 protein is CASSGEWNTGELFF. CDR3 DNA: TGTGCCAGCAGCGGGGAGTGGAACACCGGGGAGCTGTTTTTT.

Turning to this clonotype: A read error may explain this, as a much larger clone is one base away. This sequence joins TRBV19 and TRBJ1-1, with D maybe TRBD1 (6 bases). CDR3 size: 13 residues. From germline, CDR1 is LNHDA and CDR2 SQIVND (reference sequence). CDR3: CASGIVDSTEAFF. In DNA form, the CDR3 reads TGTGCCAGTGGTATAGTGGACAGCACTGAAGCTTTCTTT. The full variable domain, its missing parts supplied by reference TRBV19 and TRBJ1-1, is DGGITQSPKYLFRKEGQNVTLSCEQNLNHDAMYWYRQDPGQGLRLIYYSQIVNDFQKGDIAEGYSVSREKKESFPLTVTSAQKNPTAFYLCASGIVDSTEAFFGQGTRLTVV.

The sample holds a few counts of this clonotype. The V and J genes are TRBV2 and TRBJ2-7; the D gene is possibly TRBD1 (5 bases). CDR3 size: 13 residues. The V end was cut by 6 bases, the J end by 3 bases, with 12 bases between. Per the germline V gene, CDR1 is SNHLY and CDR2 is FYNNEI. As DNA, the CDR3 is TGTGCCAGCAGACTGACAGCCATCTACGAGCAGTACTTC. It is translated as CASRLTAIYEQYF.

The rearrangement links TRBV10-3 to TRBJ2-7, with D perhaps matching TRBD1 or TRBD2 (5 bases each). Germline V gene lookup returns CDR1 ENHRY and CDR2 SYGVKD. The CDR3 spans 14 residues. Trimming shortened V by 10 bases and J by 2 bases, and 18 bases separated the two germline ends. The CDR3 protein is CASRDGAGTYEQYF. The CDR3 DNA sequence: TGTGCCAGCAGGGATGGGGCCGGGACCTACGAGCAGTACTTC.

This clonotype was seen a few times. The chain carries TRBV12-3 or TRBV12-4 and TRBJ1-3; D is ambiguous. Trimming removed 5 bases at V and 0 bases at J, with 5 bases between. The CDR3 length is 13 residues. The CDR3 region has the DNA TGTGCCAGCAGTCCCCTCTCTGGAAACACCATATATTTT. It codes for CASSPLSGNTIYF.

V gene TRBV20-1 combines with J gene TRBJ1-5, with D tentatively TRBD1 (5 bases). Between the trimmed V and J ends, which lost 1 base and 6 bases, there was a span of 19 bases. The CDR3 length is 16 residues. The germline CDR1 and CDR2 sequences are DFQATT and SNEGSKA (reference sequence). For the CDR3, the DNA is TGCAGTGCTAGAGTCGGGACGCAGGGCGAGGTTCAGCCCCAGCATTTT. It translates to CSARVGTQGEVQPQHF.

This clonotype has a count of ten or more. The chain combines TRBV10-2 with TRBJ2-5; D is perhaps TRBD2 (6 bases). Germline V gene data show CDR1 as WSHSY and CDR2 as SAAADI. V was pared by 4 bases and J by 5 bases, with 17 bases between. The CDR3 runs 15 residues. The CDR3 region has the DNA TGCGCCAGCAGTGGGAGAGAGGAGGGCGGGGAGACCCAGTACTTC. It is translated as CASSGREEGGETQYF.

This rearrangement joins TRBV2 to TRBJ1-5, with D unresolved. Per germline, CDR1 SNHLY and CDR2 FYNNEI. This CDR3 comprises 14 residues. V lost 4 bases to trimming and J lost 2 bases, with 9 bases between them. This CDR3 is CASSVSARNQPQHF. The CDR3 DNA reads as TGTGCCAGCAGTGTGTCAGCTCGCAATCAGCCCCAGCATTTT.

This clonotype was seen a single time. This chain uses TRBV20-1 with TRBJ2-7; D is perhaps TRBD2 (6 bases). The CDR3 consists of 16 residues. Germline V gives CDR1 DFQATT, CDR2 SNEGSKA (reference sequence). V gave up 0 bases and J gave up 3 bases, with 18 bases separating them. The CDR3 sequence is CSARDLLREVLYEQYF. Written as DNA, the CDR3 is TGCAGTGCTAGAGACCTCCTCAGGGAGGTTCTCTACGAGCAGTACTTC.

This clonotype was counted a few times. In DNA, the CDR3 is TGCGCCAGCAGCTTAGCAGGTTCGTGGGGCAGCTACGAGCAGTACTTC. Its protein product is CASSLAGSWGSYEQYF. The V and J genes are TRBV5-1 and TRBJ2-7, with D possibly being TRBD1 (5 bases). The ends were cut back, 2 bases at V and 3 bases at J, with 18 bases in the middle. Germline V gives CDR1 SGHRS, CDR2 YFSETQ. The CDR3 runs to 16 residues.

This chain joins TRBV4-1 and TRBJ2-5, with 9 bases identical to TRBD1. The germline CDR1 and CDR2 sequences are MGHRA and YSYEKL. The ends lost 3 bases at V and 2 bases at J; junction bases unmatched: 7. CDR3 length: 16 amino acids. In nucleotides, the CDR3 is TGCGCCAGCAGCCACGGGACAGGGAGCTATCAAGAGACCCAGTACTTC. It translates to CASSHGTGSYQETQYF.